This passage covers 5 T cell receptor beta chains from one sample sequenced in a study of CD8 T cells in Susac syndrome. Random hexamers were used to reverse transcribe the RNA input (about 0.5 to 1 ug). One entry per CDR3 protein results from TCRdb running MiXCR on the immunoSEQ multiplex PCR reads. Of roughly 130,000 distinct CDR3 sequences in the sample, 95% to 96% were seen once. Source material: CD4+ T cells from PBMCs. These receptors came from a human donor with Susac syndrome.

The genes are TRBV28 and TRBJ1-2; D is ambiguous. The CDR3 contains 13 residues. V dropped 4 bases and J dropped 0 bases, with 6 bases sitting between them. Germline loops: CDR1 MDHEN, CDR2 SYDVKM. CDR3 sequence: CASSSTSNYGYTF. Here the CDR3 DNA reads TGTGCCAGCAGTTCCACCTCTAACTATGGCTACACCTTC.

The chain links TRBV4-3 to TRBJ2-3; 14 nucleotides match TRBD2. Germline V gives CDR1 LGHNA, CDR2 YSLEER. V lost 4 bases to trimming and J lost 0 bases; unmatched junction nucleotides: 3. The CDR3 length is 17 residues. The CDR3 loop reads CASSRGTSGSSTDTQYF. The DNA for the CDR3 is TGCGCCAGCAGCCGAGGGACTAGCGGGAGTAGCACAGATACGCAGTATTTT.

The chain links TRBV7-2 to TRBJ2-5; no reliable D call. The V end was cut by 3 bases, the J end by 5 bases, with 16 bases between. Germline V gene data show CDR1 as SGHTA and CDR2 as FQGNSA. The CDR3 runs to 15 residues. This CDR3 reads CASSLGGSSTETQYF. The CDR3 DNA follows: TGTGCCAGCAGCTTGGGTGGCTCCTCAACGGAGACCCAGTACTTC.

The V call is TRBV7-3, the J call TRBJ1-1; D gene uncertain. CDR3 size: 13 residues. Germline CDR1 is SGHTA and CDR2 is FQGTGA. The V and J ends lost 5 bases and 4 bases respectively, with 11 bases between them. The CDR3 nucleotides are TGTGCCAGCAGCCCGCCGGGGAGCACTGAAGCTTTCTTT. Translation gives CASSPPGSTEAFF.

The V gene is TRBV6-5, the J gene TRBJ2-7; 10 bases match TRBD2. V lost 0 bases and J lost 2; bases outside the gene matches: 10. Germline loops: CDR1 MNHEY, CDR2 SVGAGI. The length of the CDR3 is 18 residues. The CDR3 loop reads CASSYSGLAGVRAYEQYF. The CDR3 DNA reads TGTGCCAGCAGTTACTCGGGGCTAGCGGGAGTGAGGGCCTACGAGCAGTACTTC.